The 2 T cell receptor beta chains given below trace back to one sample, sequenced in a study of T cell responses to AZD1222 COVID-19 vaccine. TCRdb keeps only in-frame clones here, not all; method: immunoSEQ multiplex PCR. The data contain about 93,000 clones, 80% to 90% of them singletons. Source: peripheral blood, taken on day 0 of AZD1222 vaccination. The source is an adult in good health.

The chain uses TRBV5-5 and TRBJ1-4, with TRBD1 as a possible D gene (6 bases). CDR3 size: 14 residues. The V gene's germline CDR1 is SGHKS and CDR2 YYEKEE (reference sequence). V was cut by 4 bases and J by 8 bases, with 15 bases left in between. Written as DNA, the CDR3 is TGTGCCAGCAGCCCTGAAATAACAGGGGAAAAACTGTTTTTT. Protein: CASSPEITGEKLFF.

The rearrangement links TRBV10-2 to TRBJ1-1, with a weak D call TRBD1 (5 bases). Germline loops: CDR1 WSHSY, CDR2 SAAADI. V was trimmed by 2 bases and J by 4 bases, leaving 8 bases between them. This CDR3 has 13 residues. The CDR3 loop is CASSEQGGTEAFF. The CDR3 region has the DNA TGCGCCAGCAGTGAGCAGGGAGGCACTGAAGCTTTCTTT.